Each of the 6 T cell receptor beta chains below was sequenced from the same sample in a study of shared T cell receptors in the human thymus. Libraries were prepared by immunoSEQ multiplex PCR; TCRdb keeps only in-frame clonotypes and omits some of them. The repertoire has hundreds of thousands of clones, more than 70% of them found once; the top ten carry 0.0094%. These data were also filed under a second study, of human thymus T cells.

Sequences were obtained from thymocytes. All receptors come from a boy under two years old with a congenital heart defect.

V and J are TRBV5-1 and TRBJ2-7, with D possibly being TRBD1 (6 bases). Germline V gene sequence: CDR1 SGHRS, CDR2 YFSETQ. The CDR3 loop spans 17 amino acids. V was cut by 4 bases and J by 0 bases, with 20 bases left in between. The CDR3 sequence is CASSQHPWTASSYEQYF. As DNA, the CDR3 is TGCGCCAGCAGCCAACACCCTTGGACAGCTAGCTCCTACGAGCAGTACTTC. Drawing the rest from reference TRBV5-1 and TRBJ2-7, the complete variable domain is KAGVTQTPRYLIKTRGQQVTLSCSPISGHRSVSWYQQTPGQGLQFLFEYFSETQRNKGNFPGRFSGRQFSNSRSEMNVSTLELGDSALYLCASSQHPWTASSYEQYFGPGTRLTVT.

V gene TRBV11-2 combines with J gene TRBJ2-1; TRBD1 matches at 7 bases. CDR1 SGHAT and CDR2 FQNNGV come from the germline V gene. The CDR3 runs to 15 residues. The V segment lost 4 bases and the J segment 6 bases; nucleotides outside the gene matches: 9. CDR3 sequence: CASSSPGRGRNEQFF. The CDR3 region has the DNA TGTGCCAGCAGCTCCCCTGGAAGGGGGCGCAATGAGCAGTTCTTC.

This chain connects TRBV7-9 to TRBJ2-2, with 9 bases matching TRBD2. The CDR3 totals 15 residues. CDR1 is SEHNR and CDR2 is FQNEAQ in the germline V gene (reference sequence). After removal of 6 bases from V and 0 bases from J, the junction contained 2 bases not matched to a gene. The chain's CDR3 is CASSAGGANTGELFF. DNA for the CDR3: TGTGCCAGCAGTGCGGGGGGGGCGAACACCGGGGAGCTGTTTTTT.

The rearrangement uses TRBV5-1 and TRBJ2-1; 7 nucleotides match TRBD2. This CDR3 has 19 amino acids. Germline lookup yields CDR1 SGHRS and CDR2 YFSETQ. J was trimmed by 0 bases and V by 0 bases; bases with no gene match: 12. CDR3: CASSLAFASSGHSYNEQFF. For the CDR3, the DNA is TGCGCCAGCAGCTTGGCTTTTGCGTCTAGCGGACACTCCTACAATGAGCAGTTCTTC.

This chain connects TRBV14 to TRBJ2-7; D is ambiguous. The CDR3 runs to 13 residues. Per germline, CDR1 SGHDN and CDR2 FVKESK. V was shortened by 3 bases and J by 3 bases, with 9 bases between the two germline ends. For the CDR3, the DNA is TGTGCCAGCAGCCACTTGAGGAGCTACGAGCAGTACTTC. Protein product: CASSHLRSYEQYF.

This sequence joins TRBV15 and TRBJ2-7; D is perhaps TRBD1 (6 bases). This CDR3 spans 14 amino acids. Germline CDR1 and CDR2: LNHNV and YYDKDF (reference sequence). The ends were cut back, 6 bases at V and 5 bases at J, with 17 bases in the middle. CDR3 in DNA: TGTGCCACCAGGATTTTGGGGCAGGGGAACGAGCAGTACTTC. Protein: CATRILGQGNEQYF.